The next 15 T cell receptor beta chains were all read from a single sample in a study of blood T cell repertoires in COVID-19. Generated by immunoSEQ multiplex PCR, the TCRdb table keeps only in-frame clones and is missing some. The sample consists of 100,000 to 150,000 clones, around 88% of them appearing once. Material: peripheral blood. All receptors come from an elderly man with active or convalescent COVID-19.

The CDR3, as DNA: TGTGCCAGCTCACTACAGGGCACCGGGGAGCTGTTTTTT. Translation: CASSLQGTGELFF. The genes are TRBV18 and TRBJ2-2; a possible D gene is TRBD1 (6 bases). This CDR3 is built from 13 residues. The V gene lost 4 bases and the J gene lost 4 bases, with 7 bases spanning the gap. Germline lookup yields CDR1 KGHSH and CDR2 LQKENI.

This chain uses TRBV5-1 with TRBJ2-1; D is unclear. This CDR3 region has 16 residues. Between the trimmed V and J ends, which lost 4 bases and 0 bases, there was a span of 14 bases. Germline CDR1 SGHRS, CDR2 YFSETQ. CDR3 sequence (DNA): TGCGCCAGCAGCGAGGCCCCCTCACCCTCCTACAATGAGCAGTTCTTC. Protein product: CASSEAPSPSYNEQFF.

The V and J genes are TRBV7-9 and TRBJ1-4, with D possibly matching TRBD1 (6 bases). The germline gives CDR1 SEHNR, CDR2 FQNEAQ (reference sequence). CDR3 size: 15 residues. V gave up 5 bases and J gave up 3 bases, with 13 bases separating them. For the CDR3, the DNA is TGTGCCAGCAGCGTTCAGGGGTGGCCTAATGAAAAACTGTTTTTT. Protein sequence: CASSVQGWPNEKLFF.

The rearrangement uses TRBV2 and TRBJ2-2; tentative D call: TRBD2 (6 bases). This CDR3 comprises 14 residues. Per germline, CDR1 SNHLY and CDR2 FYNNEI. V dropped 5 bases and J dropped 6 bases, with 13 bases sitting between them. The CDR3 reads CASSRDFGPGELFF. CDR3 coding DNA: TGTGCCAGCAGTCGGGACTTCGGGCCCGGGGAGCTGTTTTTT.

This clone was observed a few times. CDR3 sequence (DNA): TGTGCCAGCAGTCCCCTTACGGACACCGGCTACACCTTC. Translated, it gives CASSPLTDTGYTF. This sequence joins TRBV12-3 or TRBV12-4 and TRBJ1-2; possible D gene TRBD1, 5 bases. The CDR3 has 13 amino acids. V lost 5 bases and J 8 bases, leaving 15 bases between the germline ends.

This clone has just one count. The gene calls are TRBV24-1 and TRBJ1-2; 7 bases agree with TRBD1. J lost 8 bases, V lost 3 bases, and 8 bases had no gene match. Germline V gives CDR1 KGHDR, CDR2 SFDVKD. The CDR3 totals 14 residues. The DNA of the CDR3 is TGTGCCACCAGTGATCAGACAGGGAGTGGCGGCTACACCTTC. Protein sequence: CATSDQTGSGGYTF.

In nucleotides, the CDR3 is TGTGCCAGCAGTTACTCGAGGACTCCTACCGGTGGCTACACCTTC. Its protein is CASSYSRTPTGGYTF. The chain recombines TRBV6-5 with TRBJ1-2; D is unresolved. V lost 0 bases and J lost 7, with 15 bases in between. Germline values: CDR1 MNHEY, CDR2 SVGAGI. The CDR3 extends over 15 amino acids.

This clone was recorded once. The chain links TRBV5-4 to TRBJ1-5; tentative D call: TRBD1 (6 bases). Trimming left V 4 bases short and J 7 bases short, with 12 bases between. The CDR3 spans 13 residues. Germline V gives CDR1 SGHNT, CDR2 YYREEE (reference sequence). The CDR3 reads CASSANREQPQHF. The CDR3, as DNA: TGTGCCAGCAGCGCCAACAGGGAGCAGCCCCAGCATTTT.

The chain uses TRBV20-1 and TRBJ1-2; possible D gene TRBD1, 5 bases. Germline lookup yields CDR1 DFQATT and CDR2 SNEGSKA (reference sequence). This CDR3 comprises 11 residues. V shed 3 bases and J shed 8 bases, with 10 bases lying between them. CDR3 loop: CSASRGEGYTF. The CDR3 DNA reads TGCAGTGCTAGTCGGGGGGAGGGCTACACCTTC.

The rearrangement joins TRBV6-5 to TRBJ1-6; D ambiguous. The CDR3 covers 15 residues. V was cut by 8 bases and J by 0 bases, with 11 bases left in between. Looked up from germline, CDR1 is MNHEY and CDR2 is SVGAGI. The CDR3 DNA reads as TGTGCCAGCCAACCTTTCAGCTCCTATAATTCACCCCTCCACTTT. Translating gives CASQPFSSYNSPLHF.

The chain employs TRBV6-2 or TRBV6-3 and TRBJ1-5; D remains unclear. Trimming removed 4 bases from V and 0 bases from J, with 19 bases in between. In germline, CDR1 is MNHEY, CDR2 SVGEGT. The CDR3 consists of 18 residues. The CDR3 bases are TGTGCCAGCAGTTCCACGGCCAGTTTGAGGTATAGCAATCAGCCCCAGCATTTT. Translating it yields CASSSTASLRYSNQPQHF.

The rearrangement joins TRBV6-2 or TRBV6-3 to TRBJ2-1, with 13 bases aligning to TRBD2. CDR1 and CDR2 from the germline V gene are MNHEY and SVGEGT. V trimming: 6 bases; J trimming: 7 bases; junction bases outside the gene matches: 9. The CDR3 is 16 amino acids. CDR3 sequence reads: CASSLWTSGGANEQFF. CDR3 in DNA: TGTGCCAGCAGCCTCTGGACTAGCGGGGGTGCGAATGAGCAGTTCTTC.

CDR3 sequence: CASSFSGQGETQYF. The CDR3 DNA reads as TGCGCCAGCAGCTTTAGTGGACAGGGTGAGACCCAGTACTTC. The chain couples TRBV5-1 to TRBJ2-5, with 8 bases fitting TRBD1. The CDR3 sequence is 14 residues long. The V and J ends lost 2 bases and 5 bases, in that order; junction bases with no gene match: 5. Germline lookup yields CDR1 SGHRS and CDR2 YFSETQ.

The V gene is TRBV7-9, the J gene TRBJ1-1, with unresolved D. V was cut by 5 bases and J by 7 bases, with 11 bases left in between. Germline V gene lookup returns CDR1 SEHNR and CDR2 FQNEAQ (reference sequence). CDR3 size: 12 residues. This CDR3 is CASSRGRDEAFF. The CDR3 DNA reads as TGTGCCAGCAGCCGCGGACGGGATGAAGCTTTCTTT.

The V and J genes are TRBV7-3 and TRBJ1-1; D possibly corresponds to TRBD1 (6 bases). With 5 bases removed from V and 2 bases from J, the gap between germline ends came to 12 bases. Germline CDR1 is SGHTA and CDR2 is FQGTGA. CDR3 length equals 14 residues. The DNA for the CDR3 is TGTGCCAGCAGCCGTCTAGGGGGAAACACTGAAGCTTTCTTT. This gives the protein CASSRLGGNTEAFF.